This T cell receptor beta chain was identified during a study of OX40 agonist ivuxolimab in advanced cancers. The repertoire was sequenced with immunoSEQ multiplex PCR; TCRdb's copy has only in-frame clones and lacks some. The sample contains around 83,000 clones, around nine tenths of which appear only once. The length of the CDR3 is 14 residues. With 9 bases removed from V and 5 bases from J, the gap between germline ends came to 17 bases. CDR1 and CDR2 (germline): SGHRS, YFSETQ. The chain recombines TRBV5-1 with TRBJ1-4; D might be TRBD1 (6 bases). The sample in question was CD4+ or CD8+ T cells sorted from blood, obtained in a trial of the OX40 agonist ivuxolimab. This TCR came from an adult with an advanced solid tumor such as melanoma, head and neck, liver or kidney cancer. The CDR3 sequence is CAILYDRLNEKLFF. CDR3 bases: TGCGCCATCCTATACGACAGGTTGAATGAAAAACTGTTTTTT. Variable domain in full (rest from reference TRBV5-1 and TRBJ1-4): KAGVTQTPRYLIKTRGQQVTLSCSPISGHRSVSWYQQTPGQGLQFLFEYFSETQRNKGNFPGRFSGRQFSNSRSEMNVSTLELGDSALYLCAILYDRLNEKLFFGSGTQLSVL.